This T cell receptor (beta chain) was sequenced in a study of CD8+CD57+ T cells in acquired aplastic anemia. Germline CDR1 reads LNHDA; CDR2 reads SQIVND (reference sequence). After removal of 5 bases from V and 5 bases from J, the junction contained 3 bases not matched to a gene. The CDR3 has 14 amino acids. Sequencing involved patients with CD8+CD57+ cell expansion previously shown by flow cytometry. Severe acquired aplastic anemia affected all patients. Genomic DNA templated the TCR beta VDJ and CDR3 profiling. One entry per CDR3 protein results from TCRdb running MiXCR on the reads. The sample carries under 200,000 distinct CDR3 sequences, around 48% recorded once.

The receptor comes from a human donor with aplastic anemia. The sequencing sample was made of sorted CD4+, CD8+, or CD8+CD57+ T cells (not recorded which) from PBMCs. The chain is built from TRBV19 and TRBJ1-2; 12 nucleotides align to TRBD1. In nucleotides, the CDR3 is TGTGCCAGTAGTCAGGGACAGGGGGCTTATGGCTACACCTTC. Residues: CASSQGQGAYGYTF.